These T cell receptor beta chains were read from a single sample in a study of shared clonotypes between healthy human individuals. Produced via immunoSEQ multiplex PCR; TCRdb's table is partial and in-frame only. The sample includes around 510,000 clones, 90% to 97% of them seen just once. The sample was naive CD4+ T cells sorted from blood. These receptors originate from a woman in her 30s in good health. The CDR3 runs from the conserved cysteine through the conserved F or W. The order of the fields is V gene, D gene, J gene, clone size, CDR3 DNA, CDR3 protein. A D gene is named only where the DNA matches it firmly. Rows may omit the clone size; those that give it use once, few, many or a size class.

v_gene: TRBV11-1; d_gene: NA; j_gene: TRBJ2-7; abundance: NA; CDR3nt: TGTGCCAGCAGCTTAAATTCAGGGGTTCTTTCCGAGCAGTACTTC; CDR3aa: CASSLNSGVLSEQYF
v_gene: TRBV27; d_gene: NA; j_gene: TRBJ1-2; abundance: NA; CDR3nt: TGTGCCAGCAGCCCCCCAGGGAACCCAAACTATGGCTACACCTTC; CDR3aa: CASSPPGNPNYGYTF
v_gene: TRBV7-2; d_gene: TRBD1; j_gene: TRBJ2-5; abundance: once; CDR3nt: TGTGCCAGCAGCTTCTCGACAGGGCCAGAGACCCAGTACTTC; CDR3aa: CASSFSTGPETQYF
v_gene: TRBV19; d_gene: TRBD1; j_gene: TRBJ1-1; abundance: NA; CDR3nt: TGTGCCACCCAGTGGGGACAGTCAACTGAAGCTTTCTTT; CDR3aa: CATQWGQSTEAFF
v_gene: TRBV5-6; d_gene: NA; j_gene: TRBJ1-2; abundance: few; CDR3nt: TGTGCCAGCAGCTTGGTTGGGGGCCGGGGCTACACCTTC; CDR3aa: CASSLVGGRGYTF
v_gene: TRBV10-3; d_gene: NA; j_gene: TRBJ2-7; abundance: NA; CDR3nt: TGTGCCATCAGGCGATCTAGGGGACGCGACGTTACCTACGAGCAGTACTTC; CDR3aa: CAIRRSRGRDVTYEQYF
v_gene: TRBV10-1; d_gene: TRBD2; j_gene: TRBJ2-3; abundance: NA; CDR3nt: TGCGCCAGCAGTATAGCGGGAGTCGGGACAGATACGCAGTATTTT; CDR3aa: CASSIAGVGTDTQYF
v_gene: TRBV5-1; d_gene: NA; j_gene: TRBJ1-2; abundance: NA; CDR3nt: TGCGCCAGCAGCTTTGAAACCGGGGGGAGGAGCGGCTACACCTTC; CDR3aa: CASSFETGGRSGYTF
v_gene: TRBV7-9; d_gene: TRBD1; j_gene: TRBJ2-7; abundance: NA; CDR3nt: TGTGCCAGCAGCTTATTTTCCGGGACAGGGTCCATGGGGCAGTACTTC; CDR3aa: CASSLFSGTGSMGQYF
v_gene: TRBV7-9; d_gene: NA; j_gene: TRBJ1-4; abundance: once; CDR3nt: TGTGCCAGCAGCTTAGGAGAGGCAGGCCCTGGACTGTTTTTT; CDR3aa: CASSLGEAGPGLFF
v_gene: TRBV19; d_gene: TRBD1; j_gene: TRBJ1-5; abundance: NA; CDR3nt: TGTGCCAGTAGTCCCCGGACAGGGGTAGGTCAGCCCCAGCATTTT; CDR3aa: CASSPRTGVGQPQHF
v_gene: TRBV5-1; d_gene: TRBD1; j_gene: TRBJ2-7; abundance: NA; CDR3nt: TGCGCCAGCAGCCATTACGACAGGGACATCGACGAGCAGTACTTC; CDR3aa: CASSHYDRDIDEQYF
v_gene: TRBV15; d_gene: NA; j_gene: TRBJ1-1; abundance: NA; CDR3nt: TGTGCCGCAGGTCAACAGGGTGAGGGTGTTGAAGCTTTCTTT; CDR3aa: CAAGQQGEGVEAFF
v_gene: TRBV18; d_gene: TRBD1; j_gene: TRBJ1-3; abundance: NA; CDR3nt: TGTGCCAGCTCATCATGGCAGGGGGTAACTGGAAACACCATATATTTT; CDR3aa: CASSSWQGVTGNTIYF
v_gene: TRBV10-2; d_gene: NA; j_gene: TRBJ1-4; abundance: NA; CDR3nt: TGCGCCAGCAGGGACTCTCGTTCGGCGACAGGCCCAACTAATGAAAAACTGTTTTTT; CDR3aa: CASRDSRSATGPTNEKLFF
v_gene: TRBV10-1; d_gene: NA; j_gene: TRBJ2-2; abundance: NA; CDR3nt: TGCGCCAGCAGTAAGGGGAGCCCCGCCGGGGAGCTGTTTTTT; CDR3aa: CASSKGSPAGELFF
v_gene: TRBV9; d_gene: TRBD1; j_gene: TRBJ2-7; abundance: NA; CDR3nt: TGTGCCAGCAGCCGACAGGGTAGTGTCCCCCACGAGCAGTACTTC; CDR3aa: CASSRQGSVPHEQYF
v_gene: TRBV5-1; d_gene: TRBD2; j_gene: TRBJ2-5; abundance: NA; CDR3nt: TGCGCCAGCAGCTTGGTGTTAGCGGGAGAAGAGACCCAGTACTTC; CDR3aa: CASSLVLAGEETQYF
v_gene: TRBV29-1; d_gene: NA; j_gene: TRBJ2-1; abundance: NA; CDR3nt: TGCAGCGTTGACAGTTCGGGCAATGAGCAGTTCTTC; CDR3aa: CSVDSSGNEQFF
v_gene: TRBV25-1; d_gene: NA; j_gene: TRBJ1-3; abundance: NA; CDR3nt: TGTGCCAGCAGCAGGGATGCTGGAAACACCATATATTTT; CDR3aa: CASSRDAGNTIYF
v_gene: TRBV15; d_gene: TRBD1; j_gene: TRBJ2-7; abundance: NA; CDR3nt: TGTGCCACCAGCGGACAGGGGCAGGGCGAGCAGTACTTC; CDR3aa: CATSGQGQGEQYF
v_gene: TRBV19; d_gene: NA; j_gene: TRBJ2-6; abundance: once; CDR3nt: TGTGCCAGTGGGACGGGACGGCGGAACTCTGGGGCCAACGTCCTGACTTTC; CDR3aa: CASGTGRRNSGANVLTF
v_gene: TRBV5-4; d_gene: NA; j_gene: TRBJ2-4; abundance: NA; CDR3nt: TGTGCCAGCAGCCGCCGCGGGGAGGAGGGGAACATTCAGTACTTC; CDR3aa: CASSRRGEEGNIQYF
v_gene: TRBV18; d_gene: NA; j_gene: TRBJ1-4; abundance: NA; CDR3nt: TGTGCCAGCTCACCGAAACAGATGAATGAAAAACTGTTTTTT; CDR3aa: CASSPKQMNEKLFF
v_gene: TRBV6-5; d_gene: TRBD2; j_gene: TRBJ2-5; abundance: NA; CDR3nt: TGTGCCAGCAGCCAGACTAGCGGGAGGGTGACCCAGTACTTC; CDR3aa: CASSQTSGRVTQYF
v_gene: TRBV6-5; d_gene: TRBD1; j_gene: TRBJ1-2; abundance: few; CDR3nt: TGTGCCAGCAGTTACTCCCGGGACAGGGCTGGTGGCTACACCTTC; CDR3aa: CASSYSRDRAGGYTF
v_gene: TRBV19; d_gene: NA; j_gene: TRBJ2-6; abundance: NA; CDR3nt: TGTGCCAGTAGTGCGCTCTCTGGGGCCAACGTCCTGACTTTC; CDR3aa: CASSALSGANVLTF
v_gene: TRBV5-1; d_gene: NA; j_gene: TRBJ2-3; abundance: once; CDR3nt: TGCGCCAGCAGCCTACAGGGATCCACAGATACGCAGTATTTT; CDR3aa: CASSLQGSTDTQYF
v_gene: TRBV27; d_gene: NA; j_gene: TRBJ2-1; abundance: NA; CDR3nt: TGTGCCAGCAGTACGTACTATGAGCAGTTCTTC; CDR3aa: CASSTYYEQFF
v_gene: TRBV2; d_gene: NA; j_gene: TRBJ1-1; abundance: NA; CDR3nt: TGTGCCAGCAAAGTACAACCGAGGACCAGCACTGAAGCTTTCTTT; CDR3aa: CASKVQPRTSTEAFF
v_gene: TRBV2; d_gene: TRBD1; j_gene: TRBJ2-1; abundance: NA; CDR3nt: TGTGCCAGCACCCTAGAGGGGGCGCGTATCTACAATGAGCAGTTCTTC; CDR3aa: CASTLEGARIYNEQFF
v_gene: TRBV4-2; d_gene: TRBD2; j_gene: TRBJ2-7; abundance: NA; CDR3nt: TGTGCCAGCAGCCGAAGACCCAGAACCAGCGGGAGTGGCGAGCAGTACTTC; CDR3aa: CASSRRPRTSGSGEQYF
v_gene: TRBV19; d_gene: NA; j_gene: TRBJ2-7; abundance: NA; CDR3nt: TGTGCCAGTAGTATGGTGGGAGGCCCCCACGAGCAGTACTTC; CDR3aa: CASSMVGGPHEQYF